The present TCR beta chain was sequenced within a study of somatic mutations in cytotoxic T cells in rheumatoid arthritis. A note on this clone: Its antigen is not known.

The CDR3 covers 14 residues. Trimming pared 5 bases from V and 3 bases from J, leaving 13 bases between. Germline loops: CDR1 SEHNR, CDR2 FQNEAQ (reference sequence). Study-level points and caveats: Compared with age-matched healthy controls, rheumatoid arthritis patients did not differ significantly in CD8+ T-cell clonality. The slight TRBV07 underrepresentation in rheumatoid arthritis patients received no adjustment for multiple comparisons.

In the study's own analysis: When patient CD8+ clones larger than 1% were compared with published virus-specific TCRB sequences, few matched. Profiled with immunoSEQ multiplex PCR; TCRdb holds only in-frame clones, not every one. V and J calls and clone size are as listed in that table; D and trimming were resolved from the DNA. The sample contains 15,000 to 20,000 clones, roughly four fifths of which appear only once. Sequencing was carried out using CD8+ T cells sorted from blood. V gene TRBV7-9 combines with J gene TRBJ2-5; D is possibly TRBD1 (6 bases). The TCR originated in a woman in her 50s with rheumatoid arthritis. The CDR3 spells CASSRPGEEETQYF. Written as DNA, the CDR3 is TGTGCCAGCAGCCGTCCAGGGGAAGAAGAGACCCAGTACTTC.